This entry is about one TCR beta chain. In the original processing: Using reference gene primer amplification, nucleated cell counts were estimated. Libraries were prepared by immunoSEQ multiplex PCR; TCRdb keeps only in-frame clonotypes and omits some of them. The DNA was the basis for D and trimming; V, J and clone size are from that table. The table records roughly 100,000 clones, around 87% of them present only once. This entry belongs to a study of blood T cell repertoires in COVID-19. Across the whole study: The United States, Italy and Spain supplied acute and convalescent COVID-19 samples. Sources were T cells, B-cell-depleted T cells, or PBMCs; the material itself was cDNA or gDNA.

Germline V gives CDR1 SNHLY, CDR2 FYNNEI. The CDR3 is 14 amino acids. Trimming removed 3 bases from V and 0 bases from J, with 6 bases in between. The V and J genes are TRBV2 and TRBJ1-5; D gene unclear. The sequence was obtained from a man aged 45 to 65 with active or convalescent COVID-19. Input material: peripheral blood. DNA for the CDR3: TGTGCCAGCAGTGACCACAGTAGCAATCAGCCCCAGCATTTT. The encoded protein is CASSDHSSNQPQHF.